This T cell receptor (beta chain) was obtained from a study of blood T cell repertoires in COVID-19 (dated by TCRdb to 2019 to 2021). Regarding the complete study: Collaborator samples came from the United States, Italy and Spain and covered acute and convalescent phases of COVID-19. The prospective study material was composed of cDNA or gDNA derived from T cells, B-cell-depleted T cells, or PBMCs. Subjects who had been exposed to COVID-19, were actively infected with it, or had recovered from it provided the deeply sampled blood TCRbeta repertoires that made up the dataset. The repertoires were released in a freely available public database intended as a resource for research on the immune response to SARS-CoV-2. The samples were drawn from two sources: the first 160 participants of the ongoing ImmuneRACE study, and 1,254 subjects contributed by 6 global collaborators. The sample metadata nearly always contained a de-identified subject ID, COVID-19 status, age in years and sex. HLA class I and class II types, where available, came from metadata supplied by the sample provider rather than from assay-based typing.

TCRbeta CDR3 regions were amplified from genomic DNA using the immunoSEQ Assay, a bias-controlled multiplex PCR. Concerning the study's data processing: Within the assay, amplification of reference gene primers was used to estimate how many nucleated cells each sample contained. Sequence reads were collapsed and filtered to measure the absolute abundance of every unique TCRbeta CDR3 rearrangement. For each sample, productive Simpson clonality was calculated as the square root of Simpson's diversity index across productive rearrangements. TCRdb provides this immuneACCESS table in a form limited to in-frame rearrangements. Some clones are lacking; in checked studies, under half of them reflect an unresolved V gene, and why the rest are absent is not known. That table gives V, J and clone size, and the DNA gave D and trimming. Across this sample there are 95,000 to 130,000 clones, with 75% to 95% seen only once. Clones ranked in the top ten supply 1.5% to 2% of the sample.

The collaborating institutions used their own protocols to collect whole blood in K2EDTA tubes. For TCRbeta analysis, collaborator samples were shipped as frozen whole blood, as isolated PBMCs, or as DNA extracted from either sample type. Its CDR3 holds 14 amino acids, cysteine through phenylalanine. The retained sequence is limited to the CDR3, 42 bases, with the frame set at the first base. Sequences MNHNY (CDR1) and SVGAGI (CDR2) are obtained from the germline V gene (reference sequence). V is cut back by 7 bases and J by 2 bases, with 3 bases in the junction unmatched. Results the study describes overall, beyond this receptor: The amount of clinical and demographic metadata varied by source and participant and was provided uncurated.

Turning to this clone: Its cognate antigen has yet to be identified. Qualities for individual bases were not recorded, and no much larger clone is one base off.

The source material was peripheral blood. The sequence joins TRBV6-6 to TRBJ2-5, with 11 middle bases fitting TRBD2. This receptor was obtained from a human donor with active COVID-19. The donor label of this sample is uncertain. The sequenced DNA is TGTGCCAGCAATCTAGCGGGGGGACAAGAGACCCAGTACTTC. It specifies CASNLAGGQETQYF.